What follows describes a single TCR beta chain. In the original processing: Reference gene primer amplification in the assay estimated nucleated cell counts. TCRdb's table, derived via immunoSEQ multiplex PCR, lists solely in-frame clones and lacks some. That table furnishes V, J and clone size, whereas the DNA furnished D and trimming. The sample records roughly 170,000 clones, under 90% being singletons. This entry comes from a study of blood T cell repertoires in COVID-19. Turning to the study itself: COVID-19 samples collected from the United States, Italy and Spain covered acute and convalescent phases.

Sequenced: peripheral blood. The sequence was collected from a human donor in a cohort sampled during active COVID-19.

Here the CDR3 DNA reads TGTGCCAGCAGTGTTGGGGGCATCCCTTCTGGAAACACCATATATTTT. Its protein is CASSVGGIPSGNTIYF. J is TRBJ1-3 and V is TRBV6-1; D perhaps matches TRBD1 (6 bases). The CDR3 sequence is 16 residues long. CDR1 is MNHNS and CDR2 is SASEGT in the germline V gene. The germline V and J ends were trimmed by 4 bases and 1 base, with 14 bases remaining between them.